This T cell receptor beta chain was recorded in a study of blood T cell repertoires in COVID-19 (dated by TCRdb to about 2020). About the full investigation: The collaborator samples originated in the United States, Italy and Spain and spanned the acute and convalescent phases of COVID-19. The material from the prospective study consisted of cDNA or gDNA derived from T cells, B-cell-depleted T cells, or PBMCs. Subjects who had been exposed to COVID-19, were actively infected with it, or had recovered from it provided the deeply sampled blood TCRbeta repertoires that made up the dataset. The repertoires were released in a freely available public database meant as a resource for research on the immune response to SARS-CoV-2. Samples were obtained from the ongoing ImmuneRACE study (first 160 participants) and from 950 to 1,500 subjects provided by 6 global collaborators. Sample metadata almost always included a de-identified subject ID, COVID-19 status, age in years and sex. HLA class I and class II types, where available, came from metadata supplied by the sample provider rather than from assay-based typing.

V lost 7 bases and J lost 5 bases; the stretch between them is 14 bases long. The germline V gene encodes CDR1 MNHEY and CDR2 SVGAGI. From the cysteine up to the phenylalanine, the CDR3 has a length of 14 residues. Just the 42-base CDR3 DNA is kept, in frame starting at base 1. What the work shows at the level of the full study, not this receptor alone: The quantity of clinical and demographic metadata differed by source and by participant and was supplied without curation.

TCRbeta CDR3 regions were amplified from genomic DNA by means of the immunoSEQ Assay, a bias-controlled multiplex PCR. Regarding the original processing steps: The number of nucleated cells in each sample was estimated from the amplification of reference gene primers within the assay. To quantify the absolute abundance of each unique TCRbeta CDR3 rearrangement, sequence reads were collapsed and filtered. For each sample, productive Simpson clonality was calculated as the square root of Simpson's diversity index over productive rearrangements. TCRdb re-hosts the immuneACCESS table, in-frame sequences only. Its copies lack some clones; in the studies checked, an unresolved V gene accounts for under half of them, and the cause for the rest is not known. V and J calls and clone size come straight from that table; D and trimming were deduced from the DNA. The sample table holds tens of thousands of clones, of which approximately 86% were seen once. Together, the top ten hold just over 3% of the sample.

Participants in the prospective study were enrolled through a virtual design, were aged roughly 18 to 100 years, and lived in roughly 24 United States geographic areas. To assign participants to cohorts, the prospective study relied on clinical history that participants themselves reported in a screening survey and a study questionnaire. Recovered participants in ImmuneRACE Cohort 3 were defined as having two consecutive negative NP/OP PCR tests, clearance from a healthcare professional, or resolution of symptoms. In the prospective study, whole blood, serum and a nasopharyngeal or oropharyngeal swab were collected from each participant by mobile phlebotomists. Additional blood draws and questionnaires over a 2-month period could optionally be provided by prospective study participants. Before DNA extraction, prospective study blood samples were shipped either frozen or at room temperature. As to this clone: This clone's antigen is unknown. No base quality values were provided; no much bigger clone lies one nucleotide off.

The sequence came from a woman aged 45-60 years who had recovered from COVID-19. Source material: PBMCs or T cells enriched from blood (not recorded which). The chain is encoded by TRBV6-5 joined to TRBJ1-4; the D segment cannot be called with confidence. At the DNA level, the sequence is TGTGCCAGCACCATGGGAGACTCAAATGAAAAACTGTTTTTT. This encodes CASTMGDSNEKLFF.